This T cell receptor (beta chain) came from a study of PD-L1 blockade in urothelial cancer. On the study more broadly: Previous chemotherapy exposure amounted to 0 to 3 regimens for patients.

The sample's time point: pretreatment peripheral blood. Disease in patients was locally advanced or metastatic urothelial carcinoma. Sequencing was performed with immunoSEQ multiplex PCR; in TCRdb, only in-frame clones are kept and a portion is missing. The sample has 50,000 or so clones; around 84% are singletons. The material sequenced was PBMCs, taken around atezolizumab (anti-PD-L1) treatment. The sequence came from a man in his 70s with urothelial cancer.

The DNA of the CDR3 is TGTGCCATCAGGGCAAGGTCTCAGGGGGAAGCTTTCTTT. Its protein is CAIRARSQGEAFF. The V gene is TRBV10-3, the J gene TRBJ1-1; maybe TRBD1 (6 bases). The CDR3 loop spans 13 amino acids. In germline, CDR1 is ENHRY, CDR2 SYGVKD. Trimming cost V 6 bases and J 8 bases, with 16 bases left between them.